These 17 T cell receptor beta chains were sequenced from one sample in a study of cytomegalovirus exposure and HLA in healthy donors. This PCR relied on a set of 60 Vbeta primers and 13 Jbeta primers. Libraries were prepared by immunoSEQ multiplex PCR; TCRdb keeps only in-frame clonotypes and omits some of them. The sample lists about 210,000 clones, over 80% occurring once. The sample comprised PBMCs. The receptor set was obtained from a man aged 35-49 years in good health and CMV-seropositive.

This chain uses TRBV7-9 with TRBJ1-1; D remains unclear. The CDR3 has 14 residues. The germline gives CDR1 SEHNR, CDR2 FQNEAQ (reference sequence). V lost 5 bases and J 1 base, leaving 11 bases between the germline ends. As DNA, the CDR3 is TGTGCCAGCAGCCTCCTTCTTCCGAACACTGAAGCTTTCTTT. This translates into CASSLLLPNTEAFF. The variable domain in full, completed from reference TRBV7-9 and TRBJ1-1, reads DTGVSQNPRHKITKRGQNVTFRCDPISEHNRLYWYRQTLGQGPEFLTYFQNEAQLEKSRLLSDRFSAERPKGSFSTLEIQRTEQGDSAMYLCASSLLLPNTEAFFGQGTRLTVV.

The V gene is TRBV6-1, the J gene TRBJ2-1; D is perhaps TRBD2 (5 bases). V dropped 8 bases and J dropped 1 base, with 9 bases sitting between them. This CDR3 spans 13 amino acids. Germline V CDR1 and CDR2: MNHNS, SASEGT. The CDR3 reads CASGGLSYNEQFF. The DNA of the CDR3 is TGTGCCAGCGGAGGACTTTCCTACAATGAGCAGTTCTTC.

This CDR3 is CASSMDPAGTLNEQFF. The CDR3 nucleotides read TGTGCCAGTAGTATGGATCCTGCCGGGACACTCAATGAGCAGTTCTTC. The genes are TRBV19 and TRBJ2-1, with D possibly TRBD1 on 6 matching bases. The germline V gene has CDR1 LNHDA and CDR2 SQIVND (reference sequence). CDR3 length equals 16 residues. V was trimmed by 3 bases and J by 6 bases, leaving 18 bases between them.

The V call is TRBV5-1, the J call TRBJ2-5; perhaps TRBD2 as D (5 bases). Trimming left V 3 bases short and J 0 bases short, with 9 bases between. The germline CDR1 and CDR2 sequences are SGHRS and YFSETQ. The CDR3 runs to 14 residues. This CDR3 is CASSSSGNQETQYF. CDR3 DNA: TGCGCCAGCAGCTCCAGCGGAAACCAAGAGACCCAGTACTTC.

This clone was counted once. The chain has TRBV7-9 and TRBJ2-2; 7 positions agree with TRBD2. Germline V gene sequence: CDR1 SEHNR, CDR2 FQNEAQ (reference sequence). V dropped 8 bases and J dropped 2; count of bases not matched to a gene: 5. CDR3 length: 14 amino acids. The CDR3 reads CASDAGDNTGELFF. CDR3 bases: TGTGCCAGCGATGCGGGAGATAACACCGGGGAGCTGTTTTTT.

The chain has TRBV14 and TRBJ1-2; D is uncertain. Trimming cost V 0 bases and J 4 bases, with 12 bases left between them. CDR1 SGHDN and CDR2 FVKESK come from the germline V gene. The CDR3 runs to 15 residues. CDR3 loop: CASSQDYGRGYGYTF. DNA for the CDR3: TGTGCCAGCAGCCAAGATTATGGACGGGGCTATGGCTACACCTTC.

This chain links TRBV19 with TRBJ1-5; 10 bases line up with TRBD1. Germline values: CDR1 LNHDA, CDR2 SQIVND (reference sequence). The CDR3 spans 15 residues. With V trimmed by 4 bases and J by 6 bases, 6 bases remained unmatched. The CDR3 is CASSTGQGTFQPQHF. In nucleotides, the CDR3 is TGTGCCAGTAGTACGGGACAGGGGACGTTTCAGCCCCAGCATTTT.

This chain joins TRBV5-5 and TRBJ2-3; D call uncertain. Germline CDR1 reads SGHKS; CDR2 reads YYEKEE (reference sequence). The CDR3 totals 14 residues. Trimming left V 6 bases short and J 0 bases short, with 11 bases between. Here the CDR3 reads CASTPLPSTDTQYF. The CDR3 DNA reads as TGTGCCAGCACCCCGCTACCTAGCACAGATACGCAGTATTTT.

CDR3 in amino acids: CASSFGSTAGTDTQYF. Here the CDR3 DNA reads TGCGCCAGCAGCTTCGGTTCGACAGCCGGCACAGATACGCAGTATTTT. The chain uses TRBV5-1 and TRBJ2-3; D is perhaps TRBD1 (5 bases). CDR1 is SGHRS, CDR2 YFSETQ, per germline. There are 16 residues in the CDR3. Trimming stripped 2 bases from V and 1 base from J, with 14 bases between.

The sample holds one count of this clone. This chain uses TRBV7-9 with TRBJ2-2; TRBD2 agrees at 12 bases. This CDR3 region has 17 residues. The germline gives CDR1 SEHNR, CDR2 FQNEAQ (reference sequence). J gave up 4 bases and V 5 bases, and 8 bases lay outside the gene matches. DNA for the CDR3: TGTGCCAGCAGCCCACGTGGACTAGCGGGACTCACCGGGGAGCTGTTTTTT. Residues: CASSPRGLAGLTGELFF.

The chain combines TRBV5-1 with TRBJ1-2, with TRBD1 matching over 8 bases. Trimming took 4 bases from V and 7 from J; bases not matched to a gene: 6. This CDR3 has 13 amino acids. CDR1 and CDR2 (germline): SGHRS, YFSETQ. The CDR3 spells CASSPQGAGGYTF. Here the CDR3 DNA reads TGCGCCAGCAGCCCCCAGGGGGCCGGTGGCTACACCTTC.

This clone was seen just once. This chain connects TRBV4-1 to TRBJ2-2; 8 positions match TRBD1. J was trimmed by 5 bases and V by 4 bases; bases with no gene match: 3. Germline V lookup: CDR1 MGHRA, CDR2 YSYEKL. The CDR3 is 14 amino acids. The CDR3 region has the DNA TGCGCCAGCAGCCTACAGGGGGGAACCGGGGAGCTGTTTTTT. Amino acids: CASSLQGGTGELFF.

The chain couples TRBV4-1 to TRBJ2-7; no reliable D call. V was trimmed by 1 base and J by 2 bases, leaving 12 bases between them. CDR3 length: 15 residues. Germline-derived CDR1 and CDR2 are MGHRA and YSYEKL. The CDR3 region is CASSQVDGLTYEQYF. The DNA for the CDR3 is TGCGCCAGCAGCCAAGTAGACGGGTTAACCTACGAGCAGTACTTC.

The chain is built from TRBV19 and TRBJ2-1; TRBD1 matches 9 bases. In germline, CDR1 is LNHDA, CDR2 SQIVND (reference sequence). CDR3 length: 14 residues. The V and J ends lost 5 bases and 9 bases, in that order; junction bases with no gene match: 8. The DNA for the CDR3 is TGTGCCAGTAGTTTACAGGGGGCAGCTTCTGAGCAGTTCTTC. Translation: CASSLQGAASEQFF.

This rearrangement joins TRBV5-4 to TRBJ2-7; D unclear. Per germline, CDR1 SGHNT and CDR2 YYREEE (reference sequence). Between the trimmed V and J ends, which lost 0 bases and 2 bases, there was a span of 6 bases. The CDR3 runs 13 residues. The CDR3 DNA is TGTGCCAGCAGCTTGGGTTATACCTACGAGCAGTACTTC. Its translation is CASSLGYTYEQYF.

The V call is TRBV19, the J call TRBJ2-2, with a tentative D call TRBD2 (6 bases). With 1 base removed from V and 6 bases from J, the gap between germline ends came to 12 bases. In germline, CDR1 is LNHDA, CDR2 SQIVND (reference sequence). The CDR3 contains 15 residues. The CDR3 DNA sequence: TGTGCCAGTAGTATAGTGGGTAGCGGATCCGGGGAGCTGTTTTTT. Its translation: CASSIVGSGSGELFF.

The rearrangement links TRBV10-3 to TRBJ2-1; D gene ambiguous. The V end lost 0 bases, the J end lost 6 bases, and 6 bases lay between the germline ends. The CDR3 covers 13 residues. The germline V gene has CDR1 ENHRY and CDR2 SYGVKD. Here the CDR3 DNA reads TGTGCCATCAGTGAGTCTAACTTCAATGAGCAGTTCTTC. Its protein is CAISESNFNEQFF.